This TCR beta chain was recovered during a study of blood T cell repertoires in COVID-19. Turning to the study itself: COVID-19 samples collected from the United States, Italy and Spain covered acute and convalescent phases. From T cells, B-cell-depleted T cells, or PBMCs came the material, which was cDNA or gDNA.

In the original workflow: Quantification of nucleated cells was approximated via reference gene primer amplification. Produced via immunoSEQ multiplex PCR; TCRdb's table is partial and in-frame only. D and trimming were read from the DNA, whereas the V and J calls and clone size are those reported in that table. Among about 180,000 clones listed, approximately 85% were seen once. The clonotype comes from a man aged 60 to 69 with acute or convalescent COVID-19. Sequences were obtained from peripheral blood.

The CDR3 here is CASTLGAAGANVLTF. CDR3 sequence (DNA): TGTGCCAGCACTCTGGGGGCCGCTGGGGCCAACGTCCTGACTTTC. The V gene is TRBV6-5, the J gene TRBJ2-6, with D possibly being TRBD1 (6 bases). Per germline, CDR1 MNHEY and CDR2 SVGAGI. The CDR3 is 15 amino acids. V was pared by 7 bases and J by 2 bases, with 12 bases between.